The sequence of this TCR beta chain was determined in a study of Graves' ophthalmopathy and Graves' hyperthyroidism (dated by TCRdb to the late 2010s). A note on the overall study: Peripheral blood samples were taken at the time of initial diagnosis, before any treatment was given. The study used signatures of the TCR beta repertoire to tell Graves' ophthalmopathy apart from Graves' hyperthyroidism and to predict which patients would progress to ophthalmopathy. After sampling, hyperthyroidism patients received methimazole starting at 30 mg daily, and ophthalmopathy patients received high-dose intravenous methylprednisolone. To explore V-J signatures that separate ophthalmopathy from hyperthyroidism, a discovery set of more than 95 patients was enrolled, consisting of 40 to 45 with ophthalmopathy and roughly 59 with stable hyperthyroidism. In total, approximately 130 blood samples were TCR-sequenced: 43 ophthalmopathy, under 80 hyperthyroidism and some 17 hyperthyroidism-to-ophthalmopathy patients. The independent validation cohort included 20 or so hyperthyroidism patients plus 17 patients who later progressed from hyperthyroidism to ophthalmopathy. In over 5 hyperthyroidism patients, the T-cell repertoires found in thyroid tissue were compared with those found in blood.

Study-wide findings and limitations: Most of the expanded thyroid clonotypes with a frequency above 0.001 were also detected in blood, and it was suggested that the thyroid immune response may be reflected by blood repertoires. In validation, the model predicted ophthalmopathy progression with less than 71% sensitivity and less than 80% specificity; 12 predicted patients were CT-confirmed with GO in a median of around 6 months. In cross-validation, the 13-signature model distinguished ophthalmopathy from stable hyperthyroidism with about 87% sensitivity and approximately 81% specificity, and in the test set the corresponding values were 80% and 75%. Sample size was not predetermined statistically, and investigators were not blinded to group allocation.

CDR1 is given as SGHVS and CDR2 as FNYEAQ, both from the germline V gene. The CDR3 runs 14 residues from the cysteine to the phenylalanine. This entry keeps only the CDR3 DNA: 42 bases, framed from base 1. Trimming removed 5 bases from V and 5 bases from J; the gene matches leave 4 bases unexplained. The ophthalmopathy patients had moderately to severely active disease, with a Clinical Activity Score of 3 or higher, a NOSPECS grade of 4 or higher, and a disease duration of less than 3 months. Anyone with other autoimmune diseases, uncontrolled infections, pregnancy or lactation was excluded from the study. Diagnosis was based on clinical symptoms, serum thyroxine, TRAb, thyroid ultrasound and orbital computed tomography. PBMCs were isolated from more than 8 ml of fresh peripheral blood by Ficoll-Paque density gradient centrifugation. Total RNA was extracted using Trizol reagent, and RNA quality was checked on an Agilent 2100 Bioanalyzer.

For repertoire sequencing, TCR beta CDR3 regions were amplified from RNA transcripts. The first round was an RT-PCR using HTBI primers with the Qiagen OneStep RT-PCR kit, and this first round was followed by a second-round multiplex PCR, then size selection and purification. Libraries were sequenced paired-end with 100 bp reads on an Illumina HiSeq2000. The authors processed their data as follows. SOAPnuke was used to process the reads, throwing out any read that had adapters, had uncalled bases, had a mean Phred below 15, or lacked an exact constant-primer or identifier match. COPE v1.2.5 was used to merge the high-quality paired reads. Clonotypes were defined as unique nucleotide sequences and were aligned to IMGT TRB V, D and J references using MiTCR v1.1. The analysis was limited to V-J combinations with a frequency above 0.0001, which together covered approximately 99% of repertoires. For each V-J combination, a TCR clonal expansion and chaos score was defined as the ratio of F50 clonal expansion to chaos observed in the TCRdist matrix. Features were reduced by Welch's t-statistics and random forest to approximately 13 V-J combinations, which fed a naive Bayes classifier. The Morisita-Horn index was used to measure how similar the thyroid and blood repertoires were. Starting from the raw public reads, TCRdb applied fastp trimming at Q25, assembled clones with MiXCR and retained in-frame beta chains. Duplicate CDR3 protein sequences are folded into a single record with the most common DNA and genes. It is TCRdb's table, rather than the study itself, that gives the V and J calls and clone size. Counted in this sample were 45,000 to 60,000 distinct CDR3 sequences; roughly 46% of them appeared once. The ten top clones hold 4.7% of the sample.

By its share of the sample, this clonotype is medium-sized (0.01 to 0.1%). Its recognized antigen is unknown. No per-base quality is available; no much larger clone lies one base away. The receptor chain draws on TRBV7-6 and TRBJ1-2, and TRBD1 aligns with 11 junction nucleotides. The sequenced material came from peripheral blood. The TCR was taken from an adult woman with Graves' ophthalmopathy. CDR3 region: CASSPGQGAYGYTF. Read as DNA, the sequence is TGTGCCAGCAGCCCTGGACAGGGGGCTTATGGCTACACCTTC.